These 19 T cell receptor beta chains came from one sample sequenced in a study of shared clonotypes between healthy human individuals. As defined, naive CD8 cells were CD45RO-negative and positively selected for CCR7, with terminally differentiated effector memory CD45RA+ cells excluded. Some clones are missing from TCRdb's copy, which holds only in-frame ones; the method was immunoSEQ multiplex PCR. The sample holds about 2,200,000 clones, more than 85% seen once. Material for sequencing was naive CD8+ T cells from PBMCs. The source is a man aged 18 to 30 in good health. Some clones in this sample may be carry-over from other donors' samples.

This chain links TRBV5-4 with TRBJ2-7, with D unresolved. With 1 base removed from V and 4 bases from J, the gap between germline ends came to 15 bases. Germline V gives CDR1 SGHNT, CDR2 YYREEE (reference sequence). The CDR3 runs to 15 residues. The CDR3 DNA follows: TGTGCCAGCAGCTTGTTAGGGAACGCGAAATACGAGCAGTACTTC. The encoded protein is CASSLLGNAKYEQYF.

This clone was picked up one time. The chain uses TRBV7-9 and TRBJ2-7, with D possibly TRBD1 on 7 matching bases. This CDR3 region has 15 residues. The germline V and J ends were trimmed by 5 bases and 2 bases, with 16 bases remaining between them. Germline CDR1 reads SEHNR; CDR2 reads FQNEAQ (reference sequence). Here the CDR3 reads CASSGGTVSPYEQYF. The CDR3 DNA reads as TGTGCCAGCAGCGGAGGGACAGTCTCCCCCTACGAGCAGTACTTC.

The V and J genes are TRBV7-9 and TRBJ2-7, with D perhaps TRBD1 (5 bases). Germline CDR1 is SEHNR and CDR2 is FQNEAQ (reference sequence). V lost 3 bases and J 2 bases, leaving 8 bases between the germline ends. CDR3 length equals 13 residues. CDR3 loop: CASSFPDTYEQYF. Here the CDR3 DNA reads TGTGCCAGCAGCTTTCCGGACACCTACGAGCAGTACTTC.

V is TRBV28 and J is TRBJ1-5; no firm D call. Per the germline V gene, CDR1 is MDHEN and CDR2 is SYDVKM. This CDR3 has 14 residues. Trimming stripped 7 bases from V and 4 bases from J, with 14 bases between. CDR3 loop: CASIPYASNQPQHF. CDR3 nucleotides: TGTGCCAGCATTCCTTACGCCAGTAATCAGCCCCAGCATTTT.

The CDR3 coding sequence is TGTGCCAGCAGCTTACTGGAGGGGGGCACAGATACGCAGTATTTT. Translation: CASSLLEGGTDTQYF. The chain has TRBV7-8 and TRBJ2-3; D could derive from TRBD1 or TRBD2 (6 bases each). Trimming removed 2 bases from V and 1 base from J, with 10 bases in between. Germline CDR1 and CDR2: SGHVS and FQNEAQ. CDR3 length: 15 amino acids.

The chain links TRBV10-2 to TRBJ2-7; possibly TRBD2 for D (6 bases). This CDR3 has 15 residues. Germline values: CDR1 WSHSY, CDR2 SAAADI. The ends were cut back, 6 bases at V and 3 bases at J, with 18 bases in the middle. This CDR3 reads CASSPGVAGVYEQYF. The CDR3 DNA follows: TGCGCCAGCAGCCCGGGGGTAGCTGGGGTCTACGAGCAGTACTTC.

J is TRBJ2-1 and V is TRBV6-5; 8 nucleotides agree with TRBD2. J gave up 7 bases and V 0 bases, and 5 bases lay outside the gene matches. Per germline, CDR1 MNHEY and CDR2 SVGAGI. The CDR3 runs to 15 residues. The CDR3 loop is CASSYSSGGVNEQFF. CDR3 nucleotides: TGTGCCAGCAGTTACTCTTCGGGAGGGGTGAATGAGCAGTTCTTC.

The chain combines TRBV7-6 with TRBJ2-7, with D perhaps matching TRBD1 or TRBD2 (5 bases each). This CDR3 has 15 amino acids. Trimming took off 4 bases at V and 3 bases at J, with 16 bases between the two ends. The V gene's germline CDR1 is SGHVS and CDR2 FNYEAQ. CDR3 DNA: TGTGCCAGCAGCTCCACTGGGGGTTGGAGCTACGAGCAGTACTTC. Translated, it gives CASSSTGGWSYEQYF. Full variable domain (remainder filled in from reference TRBV7-6 and TRBJ2-7): GAGVSQSPRYKVTKRGQDVALRCDPISGHVSLYWYRQALGQGPEFLTYFNYEAQQDKSGLPNDRFSAERPEGSISTLTIQRTEQRDSAMYRCASSSTGGWSYEQYFGPGTRLTVT.

The chain combines TRBV25-1 with TRBJ1-2, with unresolved D. This CDR3 has 14 residues. V was clipped by 2 bases and J by 2 bases, with 9 bases between them. Germline assignment: CDR1 MGHDK and CDR2 SYGVNS. CDR3 region: CASSEHGINYGYTF. DNA of the CDR3: TGTGCCAGCAGTGAACACGGGATAAACTATGGCTACACCTTC.

Comments on this clone: Other DNA sequences in the sample encode the same CDR3. This chain connects TRBV2 to TRBJ1-1; no clear D. V lost 6 bases to trimming and J lost 1 base, with 6 bases between them. Germline V gene data show CDR1 as SNHLY and CDR2 as FYNNEI. The CDR3 is 12 amino acids. The CDR3 is CASRPGNTEAFF. CDR3 nucleotides: TGTGCCAGCAGGCCGGGGAACACTGAAGCTTTCTTT.

V is TRBV15 and J is TRBJ1-5, with D tentatively TRBD1 (5 bases). The CDR3 loop spans 15 amino acids. The germline V gene encodes CDR1 LNHNV and CDR2 YYDKDF (reference sequence). V lost 4 bases and J 3 bases, leaving 13 bases between the germline ends. CDR3 residues: CATSTGRVDNQPQHF. Written as DNA, the CDR3 is TGTGCCACCAGCACAGGGCGGGTTGACAATCAGCCCCAGCATTTT.

The chain combines TRBV7-8 with TRBJ2-5; 8 nucleotides line up with TRBD1. Germline V gene sequence: CDR1 SGHVS, CDR2 FQNEAQ. The CDR3 loop spans 16 amino acids. V gave up 5 bases and J gave up 0 bases; unmatched junction bases: 8. The CDR3 sequence: CASSVTGETYQETQYF. The CDR3 DNA reads TGTGCCAGCAGCGTGACAGGGGAAACCTACCAAGAGACCCAGTACTTC.

The rearrangement uses TRBV9 and TRBJ2-7, with D possibly matching TRBD1 (6 bases). Germline values: CDR1 SGDLS, CDR2 YYNGEE. Between the trimmed V and J ends, which lost 3 bases and 2 bases, there was a span of 15 bases. The CDR3 has 15 residues. The CDR3 sequence is CASSEMGHPAYEQYF. In DNA form, the CDR3 reads TGTGCCAGCAGCGAGATGGGACACCCTGCCTACGAGCAGTACTTC. The full variable domain, its missing parts supplied by reference TRBV9 and TRBJ2-7, is DSGVTQTPKHLITATGQRVTLRCSPRSGDLSVYWYQQSLDQGLQFLIQYYNGEERAKGNILERFSAQQFPDLHSELNLSSLELGDSALYFCASSEMGHPAYEQYFGPGTRLTVT.

The V call is TRBV7-9, the J call TRBJ1-1; perhaps TRBD1 as D (5 bases). Germline values: CDR1 SEHNR, CDR2 FQNEAQ (reference sequence). The CDR3 is 17 residues long. The V and J ends lost 2 bases and 7 bases respectively, with 23 bases between them. The CDR3 sequence is CASSLNKDIRGMGEAFF. In DNA form, the CDR3 reads TGTGCCAGCAGCTTAAATAAGGACATCCGGGGGATGGGTGAAGCTTTCTTT.

This sequence joins TRBV5-1 and TRBJ1-2; D gene unclear. V was clipped by 3 bases and J by 4 bases, with 31 bases between them. Germline CDR1 SGHRS, CDR2 YFSETQ. The CDR3 runs 20 residues. The CDR3 loop is CASSSYPQVGVDIPSYGYTF. CDR3 DNA sequence: TGCGCCAGCAGCTCCTACCCCCAGGTTGGAGTCGACATACCCTCCTATGGCTACACCTTC.

V usage is TRBV28 and J usage is TRBJ1-6; 7 bases match TRBD1. J gave up 7 bases and V 6 bases, and 3 bases lay outside the gene matches. CDR3 length: 13 amino acids. Germline lookup yields CDR1 MDHEN and CDR2 SYDVKM. CDR3 region: CASRQGVNSPLHF. CDR3 bases: TGTGCCAGCAGGCAGGGGGTCAATTCACCCCTCCACTTT.

This sequence joins TRBV27 and TRBJ2-1, with D hard to call. The CDR3 extends over 14 amino acids. Trimming pared 3 bases from V and 1 base from J, leaving 7 bases between. Germline V gives CDR1 MNHEY, CDR2 SMNVEV (reference sequence). The CDR3 nucleotides read TGTGCCAGCAGTTTTGGCTATTCCTACAATGAGCAGTTCTTC. It translates to CASSFGYSYNEQFF.

This clone is a singleton in its sample. This rearrangement joins TRBV10-3 to TRBJ2-2; TRBD1 aligns across 7 bases. This CDR3 spans 14 amino acids. Germline loops: CDR1 ENHRY, CDR2 SYGVKD. V was clipped by 7 bases and J by 7 bases; unmatched bases: 9. The CDR3 DNA reads TGTGCCATCAAGGATAGGGGGCCGGGCGGGGAGCTGTTTTTT. The encoded protein is CAIKDRGPGGELFF.

The chain is built from TRBV5-6 and TRBJ2-1, with D possibly matching TRBD2 (5 bases). CDR3 size: 14 residues. In germline, CDR1 is SGHDT, CDR2 YYEEEE. Trimming took 1 base from V and 5 from J, leaving 10 bases between them. The CDR3 here is CASSLLRGNNEQFF. CDR3 nucleotide sequence: TGTGCCAGCAGCTTGCTACGGGGAAACAATGAGCAGTTCTTC.